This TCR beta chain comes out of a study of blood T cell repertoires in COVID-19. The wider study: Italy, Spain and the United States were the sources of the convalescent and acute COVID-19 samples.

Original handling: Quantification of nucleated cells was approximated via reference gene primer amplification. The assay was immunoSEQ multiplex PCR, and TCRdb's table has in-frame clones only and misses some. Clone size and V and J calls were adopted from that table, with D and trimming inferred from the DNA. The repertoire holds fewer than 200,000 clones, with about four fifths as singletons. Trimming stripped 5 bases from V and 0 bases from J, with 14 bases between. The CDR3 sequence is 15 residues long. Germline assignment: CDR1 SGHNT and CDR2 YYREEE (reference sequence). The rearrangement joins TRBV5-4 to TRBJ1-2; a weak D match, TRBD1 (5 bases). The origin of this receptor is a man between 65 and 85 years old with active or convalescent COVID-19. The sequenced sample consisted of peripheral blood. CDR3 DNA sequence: TGTGCCAGCAGTCCCCCGGGGGTCGCTAACTATGGCTACACCTTC. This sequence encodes CASSPPGVANYGYTF.